The present entry profiles one TCR beta chain with its context. Every bit of the isolated RNA underwent reverse transcription, so sequencing read expressed TCRB transcripts. Profiling relied on immunoSEQ multiplex PCR, and the TCRdb table lists in-frame clones only, not all of them. The table lists hundreds of thousands of clones, 15% to 19% of them singletons. These data come from a study of beta chain features in type 1 diabetes. Sequencing used naive CD4+ T cells from blood. The source of this sequence is a man between 18 and 35 years old in good health.

The CDR3 sequence is CASSPFRPSDKSFYGYTF. The CDR3 nucleotides read TGTGCCAGCTCACCATTTAGGCCGTCGGACAAGAGTTTCTATGGCTACACCTTC. The J gene is TRBJ1-2, the V gene TRBV18, with D perhaps TRBD1 (5 bases). This CDR3 is built from 18 residues. Trimming removed 2 bases at V and 4 bases at J, with 23 bases between. Germline CDR1 and CDR2: KGHSH and LQKENI.